This T cell receptor (beta chain) emerged from a study of human T cells and chemical hapten exposure. This clonotype was recorded many times. Time point noted: patch test 3, about 24 weeks after DPC sensitization. Treatment in this sample: therapeutic diphenylcyclopropenone sensitization with weekly scalp DPC. Unfractionated whole blood served as the source for total RNA extraction. CDR1 is DFQATT and CDR2 is SNEGSKA in the germline V gene (reference sequence). This CDR3 is 14 amino acids long. V was pared by 0 bases and J by 2 bases, with 11 bases between. A single record per CDR3 protein comes from TCRdb applying MiXCR to the RACE reads. The sample has about 39,000 distinct CDR3 sequences, roughly 13% seen once; the top ten hold 2.3%.

The TCR originated in a woman aged 40 to 50 with alopecia areata. Some clones in this sample may be carry-over from other donors' samples. The sample was whole blood, taken in connection with sensitization to the hapten diphenylcyclopropenone (DPC). V usage is TRBV20-1 and J usage is TRBJ2-7; weak D call: TRBD2 (6 bases). The CDR3 loop is CSAREASVTYEQYF. Here the CDR3 DNA reads TGCAGTGCTAGAGAGGCTAGCGTAACCTACGAGCAGTACTTC.